This T cell receptor beta chain was identified in a study of T cell repertoires in cytomegalovirus infection. Study-level information: CMV epitopes, recently identified HLA-C-restricted and well-studied HLA-B-restricted, were used. Shared public TCR beta signatures pointed to both CMV infection and a matching HLA type.

TCRdb re-analysed the reads in MiXCR, keeping a single row per CDR3 protein. Among 550,000 to 700,000 distinct CDR3 sequences listed, over 35% were seen once. The V end lost 11 bases, the J end lost 5 bases, and 12 bases lay between the germline ends. The CDR3 is made up of 11 amino acids. The V gene's germline CDR1 is SNHLY and CDR2 FYNNEI. General study points: Summed frequency of shared TCR beta families picked out CMV carriers who also had the relevant HLA. Dominant in the ex vivo response were TCR beta clonotypes restricted by HLA-C and specific for CMV.

About this clonotype: The antigen is unknown.

The chain joins TRBV2 to TRBJ2-5, with D maybe TRBD2 (6 bases). The clonotype was recovered from a human donor in good health (CMV status not recorded). Some clones in this sample may be carry-over from other donors' samples. The material sequenced was cultured PBMCs, taken from culture after CMV antigen stimulation. In nucleotides, the CDR3 is TGTGCCTGGGAGGTGGCCGAGACCCAGTACTTC. Translation: CAWEVAETQYF.